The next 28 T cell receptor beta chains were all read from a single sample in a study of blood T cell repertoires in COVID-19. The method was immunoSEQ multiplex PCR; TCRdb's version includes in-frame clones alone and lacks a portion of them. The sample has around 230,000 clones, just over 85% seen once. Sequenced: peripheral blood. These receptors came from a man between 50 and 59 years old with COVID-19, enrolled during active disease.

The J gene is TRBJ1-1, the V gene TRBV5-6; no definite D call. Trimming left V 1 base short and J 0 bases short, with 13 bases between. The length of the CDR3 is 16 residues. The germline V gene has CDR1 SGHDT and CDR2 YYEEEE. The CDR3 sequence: CASSLRVGSLNTEAFF. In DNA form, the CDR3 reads TGTGCCAGCAGCTTGCGGGTTGGTAGCCTGAACACTGAAGCTTTCTTT.

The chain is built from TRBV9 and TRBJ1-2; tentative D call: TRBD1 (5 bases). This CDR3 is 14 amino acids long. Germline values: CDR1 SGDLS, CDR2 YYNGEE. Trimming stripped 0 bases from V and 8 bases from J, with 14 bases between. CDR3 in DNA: TGTGCCAGCAGCGTAGAAGGGGTGATAGGGGGCTACACCTTC. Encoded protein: CASSVEGVIGGYTF. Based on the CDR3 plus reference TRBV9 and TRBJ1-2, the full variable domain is DSGVTQTPKHLITATGQRVTLRCSPRSGDLSVYWYQQSLDQGLQFLIQYYNGEERAKGNILERFSAQQFPDLHSELNLSSLELGDSALYFCASSVEGVIGGYTFGSGTRLTVV.

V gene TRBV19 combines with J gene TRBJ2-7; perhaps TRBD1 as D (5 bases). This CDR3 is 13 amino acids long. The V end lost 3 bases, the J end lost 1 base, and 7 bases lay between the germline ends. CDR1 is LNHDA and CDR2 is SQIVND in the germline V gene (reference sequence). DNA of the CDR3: TGTGCCAGTAGTATTAGACAGTCCTACGAGCAGTACTTC. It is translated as CASSIRQSYEQYF.

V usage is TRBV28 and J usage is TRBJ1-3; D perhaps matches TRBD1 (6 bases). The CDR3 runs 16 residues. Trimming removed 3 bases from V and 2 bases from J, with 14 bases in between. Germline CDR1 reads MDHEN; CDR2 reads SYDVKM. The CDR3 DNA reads TGTGCCAGCAGTTTTATGAGACAGGCACCTGGAAACACCATATATTTT. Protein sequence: CASSFMRQAPGNTIYF.

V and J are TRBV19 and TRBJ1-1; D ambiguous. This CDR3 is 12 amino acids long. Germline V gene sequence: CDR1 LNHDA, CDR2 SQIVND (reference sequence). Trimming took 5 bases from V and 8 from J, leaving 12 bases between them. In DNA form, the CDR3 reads TGTGCCAGTAGTTTTATCACAGCAGAAGCTTTCTTT. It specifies CASSFITAEAFF.

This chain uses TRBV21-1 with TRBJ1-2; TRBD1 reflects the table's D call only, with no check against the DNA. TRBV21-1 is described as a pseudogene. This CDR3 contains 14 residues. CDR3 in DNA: TGTGCCAGCAGCGAACCGGGACAGGGCTATGGCTACACCTTC. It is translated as CASSEPGQGYGYTF.

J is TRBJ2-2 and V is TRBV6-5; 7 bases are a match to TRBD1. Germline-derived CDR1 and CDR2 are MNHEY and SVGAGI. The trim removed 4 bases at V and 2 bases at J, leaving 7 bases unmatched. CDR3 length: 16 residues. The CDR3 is CASSFRDSLNTGELFF. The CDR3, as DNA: TGTGCCAGCAGTTTCCGGGACAGCTTAAACACCGGGGAGCTGTTTTTT.

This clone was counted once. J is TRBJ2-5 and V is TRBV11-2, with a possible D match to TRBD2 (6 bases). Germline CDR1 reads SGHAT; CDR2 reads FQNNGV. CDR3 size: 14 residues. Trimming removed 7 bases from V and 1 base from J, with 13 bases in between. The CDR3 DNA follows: TGTGCCAGCACCGTCCGGGACTCCCAAGAGACCCAGTACTTC. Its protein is CASTVRDSQETQYF. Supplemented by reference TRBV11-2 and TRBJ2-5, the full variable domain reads EAGVAQSPRYKIIEKRQSVAFWCNPISGHATLYWYQQILGQGPKLLIQFQNNGVVDDSQLPKDRFSAERLKGVDSTLKIQPAKLEDSAVYLCASTVRDSQETQYFGPGTRLLVL.

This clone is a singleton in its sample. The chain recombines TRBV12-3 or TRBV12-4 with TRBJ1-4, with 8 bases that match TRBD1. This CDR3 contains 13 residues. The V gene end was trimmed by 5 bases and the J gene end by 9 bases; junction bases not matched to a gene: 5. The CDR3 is CASSLGQGQKLFF. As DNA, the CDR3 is TGTGCCAGCAGTCTAGGACAGGGACAAAAACTGTTTTTT.

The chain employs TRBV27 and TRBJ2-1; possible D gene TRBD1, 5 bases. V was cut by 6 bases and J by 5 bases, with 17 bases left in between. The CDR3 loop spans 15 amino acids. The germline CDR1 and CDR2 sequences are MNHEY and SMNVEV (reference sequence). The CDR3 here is CASRPHRFVDNEQFF. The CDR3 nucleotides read TGTGCCAGCAGGCCCCACAGGTTTGTGGACAATGAGCAGTTCTTC.

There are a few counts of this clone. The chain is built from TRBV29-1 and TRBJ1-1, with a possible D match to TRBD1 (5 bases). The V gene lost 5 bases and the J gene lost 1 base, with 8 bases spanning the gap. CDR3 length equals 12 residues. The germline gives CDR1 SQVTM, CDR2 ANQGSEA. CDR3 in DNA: TGCAGCGTTTTCAGGGAGAACACTGAAGCTTTCTTT. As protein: CSVFRENTEAFF.

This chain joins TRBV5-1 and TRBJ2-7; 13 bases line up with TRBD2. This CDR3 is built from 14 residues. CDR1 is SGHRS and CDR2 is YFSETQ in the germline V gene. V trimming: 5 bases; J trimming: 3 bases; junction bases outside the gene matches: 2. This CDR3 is CASRGTSGNYEQYF. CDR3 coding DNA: TGCGCCAGCAGAGGGACTAGCGGGAACTACGAGCAGTACTTC.

CDR3 residues: CASKTGGRKNIQYF. CDR3 bases: TGTGCCAGCAAGACGGGGGGGCGTAAAAACATTCAGTACTTC. The V gene is TRBV27, the J gene TRBJ2-4, with 8 nucleotides matching TRBD2. Per germline, CDR1 MNHEY and CDR2 SMNVEV (reference sequence). This CDR3 has 14 residues. With 7 bases clipped from V and 4 bases from J, the junction kept 6 bases outside the gene matches.

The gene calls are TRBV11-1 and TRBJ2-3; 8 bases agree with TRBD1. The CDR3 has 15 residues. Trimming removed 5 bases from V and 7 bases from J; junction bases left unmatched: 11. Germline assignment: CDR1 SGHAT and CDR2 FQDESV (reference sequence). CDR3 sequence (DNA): TGTGCCAGCAGCATTGGACAGGGTAAAACTCATACGCAGTATTTT. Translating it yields CASSIGQGKTHTQYF.

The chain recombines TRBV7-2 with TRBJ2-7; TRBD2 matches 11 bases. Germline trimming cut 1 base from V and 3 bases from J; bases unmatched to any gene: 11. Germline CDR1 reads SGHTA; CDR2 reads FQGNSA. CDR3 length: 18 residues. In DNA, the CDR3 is TGTGCCAGCAGCTTAGGGGGACTAGCGGCCTCCTCCATCTACGAGCAGTACTTC. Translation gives CASSLGGLAASSIYEQYF. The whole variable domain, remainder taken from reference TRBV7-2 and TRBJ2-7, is GAGVSQSPSNKVTEKGKDVELRCDPISGHTALYWYRQSLGQGLEFLIYFQGNSAPDKSGLPSDRFSAERTGGSVSTLTIQRTQQEDSAVYLCASSLGGLAASSIYEQYFGPGTRLTVT.

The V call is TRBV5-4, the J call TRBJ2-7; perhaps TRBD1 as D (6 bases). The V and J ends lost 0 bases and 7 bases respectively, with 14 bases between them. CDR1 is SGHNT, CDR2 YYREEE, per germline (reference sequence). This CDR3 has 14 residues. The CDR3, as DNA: TGTGCCAGCAGCTTGGAACAGGGCTTGGGGGAGCAGTACTTC. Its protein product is CASSLEQGLGEQYF.

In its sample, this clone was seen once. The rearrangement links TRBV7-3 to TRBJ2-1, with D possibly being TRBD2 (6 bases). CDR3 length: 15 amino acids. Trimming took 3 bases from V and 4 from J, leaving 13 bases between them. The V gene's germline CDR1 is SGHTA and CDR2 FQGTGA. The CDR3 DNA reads TGTGCCAGCAGCTTGACGGGGGTTTTTTACAATGAGCAGTTCTTC. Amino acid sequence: CASSLTGVFYNEQFF. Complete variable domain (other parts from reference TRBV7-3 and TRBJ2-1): GAGVSQTPSNKVTEKGKYVELRCDPISGHTALYWYRQSLGQGPEFLIYFQGTGAADDSGLPNDRFFAVRPEGSVSTLKIQRTERGDSAVYLCASSLTGVFYNEQFFGPGTRLTVL.

The CDR3 DNA follows: TGTGCCAGCAGCCAGGTATCCTCTGGAAACACCATATATTTT. As protein: CASSQVSSGNTIYF. V gene TRBV27 combines with J gene TRBJ1-3; D remains ambiguous. Trimming shortened V by 6 bases and J by 0 bases, and 9 bases separated the two germline ends. Germline loops: CDR1 MNHEY, CDR2 SMNVEV (reference sequence). The CDR3 loop spans 14 amino acids.

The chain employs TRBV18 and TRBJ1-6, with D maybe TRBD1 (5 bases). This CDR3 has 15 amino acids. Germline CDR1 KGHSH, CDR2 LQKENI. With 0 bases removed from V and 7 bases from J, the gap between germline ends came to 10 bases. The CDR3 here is CASSPPAGMNSPLHF. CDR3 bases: TGTGCCAGCTCACCACCGGCAGGGATGAATTCACCCCTCCACTTT.

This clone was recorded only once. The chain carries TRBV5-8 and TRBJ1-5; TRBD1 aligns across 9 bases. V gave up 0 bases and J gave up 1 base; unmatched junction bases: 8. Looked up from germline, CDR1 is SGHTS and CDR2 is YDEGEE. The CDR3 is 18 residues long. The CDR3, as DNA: TGTGCCAGCAGCTTGGGGGGACAGGGCTCACCAAGCAATCAGCCCCAGCATTTT. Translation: CASSLGGQGSPSNQPQHF.

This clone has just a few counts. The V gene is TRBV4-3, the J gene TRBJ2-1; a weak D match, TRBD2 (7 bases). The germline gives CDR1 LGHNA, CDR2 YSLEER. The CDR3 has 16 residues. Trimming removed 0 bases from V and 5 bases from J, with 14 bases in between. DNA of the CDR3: TGCGCCAGCAGCCAAGATACGGGGGGCCCTGACAATGAGCAGTTCTTC. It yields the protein CASSQDTGGPDNEQFF.

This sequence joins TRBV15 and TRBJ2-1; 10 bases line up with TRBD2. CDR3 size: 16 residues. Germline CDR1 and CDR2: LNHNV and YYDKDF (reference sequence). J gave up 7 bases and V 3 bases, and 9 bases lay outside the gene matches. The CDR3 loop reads CATSRGLALTRNEQFF. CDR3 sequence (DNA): TGTGCCACCAGCAGGGGACTAGCGCTAACGCGGAATGAGCAGTTCTTC.

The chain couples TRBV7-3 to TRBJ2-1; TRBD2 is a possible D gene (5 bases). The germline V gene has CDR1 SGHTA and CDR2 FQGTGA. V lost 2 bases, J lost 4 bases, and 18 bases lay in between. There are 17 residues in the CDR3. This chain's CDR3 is CASSLGSGGRLYNEQFF. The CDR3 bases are TGTGCCAGCAGCTTAGGCTCCGGCGGGCGACTTTACAATGAGCAGTTCTTC.

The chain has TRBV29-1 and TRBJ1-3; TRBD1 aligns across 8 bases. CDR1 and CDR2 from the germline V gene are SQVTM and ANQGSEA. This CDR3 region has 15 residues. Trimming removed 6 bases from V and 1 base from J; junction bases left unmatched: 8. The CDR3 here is CSVLWTGSSGNTIYF. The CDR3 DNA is TGCAGCGTCCTTTGGACAGGGAGTTCTGGAAACACCATATATTTT.

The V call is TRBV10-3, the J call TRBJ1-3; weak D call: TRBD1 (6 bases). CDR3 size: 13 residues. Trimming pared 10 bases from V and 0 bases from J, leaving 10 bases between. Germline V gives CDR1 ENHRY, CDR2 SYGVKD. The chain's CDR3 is CASLQGSGNTIYF. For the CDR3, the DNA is TGTGCCAGTTTACAGGGCTCTGGAAACACCATATATTTT.

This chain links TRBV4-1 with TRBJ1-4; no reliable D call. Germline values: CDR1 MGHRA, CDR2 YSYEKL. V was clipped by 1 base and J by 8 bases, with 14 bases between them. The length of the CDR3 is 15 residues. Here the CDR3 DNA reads TGCGCCAGCAGCCAAGTTGCGAGGGTGGAGGAAAAACTGTTTTTT. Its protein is CASSQVARVEEKLFF.

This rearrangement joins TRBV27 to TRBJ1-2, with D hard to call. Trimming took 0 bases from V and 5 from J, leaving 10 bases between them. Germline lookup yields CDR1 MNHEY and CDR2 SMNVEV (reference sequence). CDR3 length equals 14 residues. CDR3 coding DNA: TGTGCCAGCAGTTTATCGCCAGGTAGTTATGGCTACACCTTC. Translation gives CASSLSPGSYGYTF.

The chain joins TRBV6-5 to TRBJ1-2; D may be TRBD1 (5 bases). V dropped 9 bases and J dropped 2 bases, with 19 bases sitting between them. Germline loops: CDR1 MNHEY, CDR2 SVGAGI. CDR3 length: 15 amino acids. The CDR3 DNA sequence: TGTGCCAGTGGAGCCCAGGGTTATGGGAACTATGGCTACACCTTC. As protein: CASGAQGYGNYGYTF.